This T cell receptor (beta chain) was retrieved from a study of T cells in Graves' hyperthyroidism and ophthalmopathy. Patients were aged 18 to 65, had disease duration under 2 months, and had newly diagnosed hyperthyroidism. The table lists this clonotype with a few counts. The germline CDR1 and CDR2 sequences are SNHLY and FYNNEI. After removal of 6 bases from V and 0 bases from J, the junction contained 8 bases not matched to a gene. The CDR3 extends over 17 amino acids. Amplified TCR beta CDR3 regions came from RNA transcripts. TCR CDR3 regions were first amplified by RT-PCR with HTBI primers. TCRdb processed the multiplex PCR reads anew with MiXCR; each CDR3 protein has one entry. The table lists more than 600,000 distinct CDR3 sequences, 16% of them singletons.

This chain joins TRBV2 and TRBJ1-4; 9 bases match TRBD1. The sequencing input was blood. The origin of this receptor is a man between 18 and 35 years old with Graves' hyperthyroidism. The CDR3 region is CASSRDRAGTTNEKLFF. CDR3 nucleotides: TGTGCCAGCAGCCGGGACAGGGCGGGGACAACTAATGAAAAACTGTTTTTT.